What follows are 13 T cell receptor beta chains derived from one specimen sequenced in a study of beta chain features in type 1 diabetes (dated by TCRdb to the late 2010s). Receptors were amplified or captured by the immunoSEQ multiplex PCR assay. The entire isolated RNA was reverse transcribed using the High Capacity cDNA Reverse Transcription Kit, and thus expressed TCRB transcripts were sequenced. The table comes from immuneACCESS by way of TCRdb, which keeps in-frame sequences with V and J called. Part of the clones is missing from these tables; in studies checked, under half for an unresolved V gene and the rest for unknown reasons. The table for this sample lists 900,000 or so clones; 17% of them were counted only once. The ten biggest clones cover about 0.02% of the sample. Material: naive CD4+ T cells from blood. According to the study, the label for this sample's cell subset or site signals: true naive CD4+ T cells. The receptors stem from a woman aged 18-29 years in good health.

CDR3 sequence: CSVEVAAGNTIYF. The CDR3 region has the DNA TGCAGCGTTGAAGTTGCAGCTGGAAACACCATATATTTT. J is TRBJ1-3 and V is TRBV29-1; D gene unclear. Trimming cost V 1 base and J 2 bases, with 6 bases left between them. Germline V lookup: CDR1 SQVTM, CDR2 ANQGSEA. The CDR3 covers 13 residues.

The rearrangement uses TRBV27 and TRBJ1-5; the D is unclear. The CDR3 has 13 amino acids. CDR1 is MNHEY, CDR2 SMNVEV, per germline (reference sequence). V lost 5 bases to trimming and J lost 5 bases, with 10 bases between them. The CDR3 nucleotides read TGTGCCAGCAGTCAGACAAACCATCAGCCCCAGCATTTT. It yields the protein CASSQTNHQPQHF.

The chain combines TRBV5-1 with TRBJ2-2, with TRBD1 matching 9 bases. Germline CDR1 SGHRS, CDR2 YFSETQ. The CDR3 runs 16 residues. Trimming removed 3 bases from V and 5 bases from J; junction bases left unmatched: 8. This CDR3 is CASSSGTGLGTGELFF. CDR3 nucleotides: TGCGCCAGCAGCTCCGGGACAGGGTTAGGGACCGGGGAGCTGTTTTTT. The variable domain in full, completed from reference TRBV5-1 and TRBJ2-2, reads KAGVTQTPRYLIKTRGQQVTLSCSPISGHRSVSWYQQTPGQGLQFLFEYFSETQRNKGNFPGRFSGRQFSNSRSEMNVSTLELGDSALYLCASSSGTGLGTGELFFGEGSRLTVL.

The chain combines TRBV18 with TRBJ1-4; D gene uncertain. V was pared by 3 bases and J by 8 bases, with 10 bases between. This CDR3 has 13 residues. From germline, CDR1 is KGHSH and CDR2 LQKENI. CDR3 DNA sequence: TGTGCCAGCTCACCGTCCTTCGGCGAAAAACTGTTTTTT. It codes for CASSPSFGEKLFF.

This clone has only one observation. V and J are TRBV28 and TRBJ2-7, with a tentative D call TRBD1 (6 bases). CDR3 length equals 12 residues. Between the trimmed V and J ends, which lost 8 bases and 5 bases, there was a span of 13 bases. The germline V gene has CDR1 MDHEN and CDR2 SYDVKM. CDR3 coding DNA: TGTGCCAGCGGTCACAGGGCCAACGAGCAGTACTTC. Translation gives CASGHRANEQYF.

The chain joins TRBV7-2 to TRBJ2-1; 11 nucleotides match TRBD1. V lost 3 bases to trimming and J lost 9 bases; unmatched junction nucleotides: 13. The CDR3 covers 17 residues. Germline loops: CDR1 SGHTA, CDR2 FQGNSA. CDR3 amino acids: CASSFFPRGTGGGEQFF. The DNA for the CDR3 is TGTGCCAGCAGCTTTTTCCCTCGTGGGACAGGGGGTGGTGAGCAGTTCTTC.

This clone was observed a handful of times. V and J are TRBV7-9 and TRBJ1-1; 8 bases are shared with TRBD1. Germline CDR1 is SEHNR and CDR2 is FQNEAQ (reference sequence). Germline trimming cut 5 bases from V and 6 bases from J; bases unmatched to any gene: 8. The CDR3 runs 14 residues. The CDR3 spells CASSRQGYEAEAFF. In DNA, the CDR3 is TGTGCCAGCAGCCGACAGGGGTATGAAGCTGAAGCTTTCTTT.

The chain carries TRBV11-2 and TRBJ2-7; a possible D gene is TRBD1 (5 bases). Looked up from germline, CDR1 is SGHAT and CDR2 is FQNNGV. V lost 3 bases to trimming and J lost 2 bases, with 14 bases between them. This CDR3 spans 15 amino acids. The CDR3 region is CASSFSTGRTYEQYF. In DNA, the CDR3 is TGTGCCAGCAGCTTCAGCACAGGACGAACCTACGAGCAGTACTTC.

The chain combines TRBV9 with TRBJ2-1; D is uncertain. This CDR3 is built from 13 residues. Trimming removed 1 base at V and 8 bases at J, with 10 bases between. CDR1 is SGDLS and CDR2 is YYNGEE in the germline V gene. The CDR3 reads CASSVKWVDEQFF. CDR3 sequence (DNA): TGTGCCAGCAGCGTAAAGTGGGTCGATGAGCAGTTCTTC. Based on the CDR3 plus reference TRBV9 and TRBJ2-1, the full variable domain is DSGVTQTPKHLITATGQRVTLRCSPRSGDLSVYWYQQSLDQGLQFLIQYYNGEERAKGNILERFSAQQFPDLHSELNLSSLELGDSALYFCASSVKWVDEQFFGPGTRLTVL.

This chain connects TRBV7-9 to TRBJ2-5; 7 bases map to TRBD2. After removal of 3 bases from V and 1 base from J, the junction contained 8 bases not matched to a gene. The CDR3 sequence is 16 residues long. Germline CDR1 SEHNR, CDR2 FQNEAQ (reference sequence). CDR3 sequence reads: CASSFPKAGPQETQYF. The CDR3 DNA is TGTGCCAGCAGCTTCCCCAAAGCGGGACCCCAAGAGACCCAGTACTTC.

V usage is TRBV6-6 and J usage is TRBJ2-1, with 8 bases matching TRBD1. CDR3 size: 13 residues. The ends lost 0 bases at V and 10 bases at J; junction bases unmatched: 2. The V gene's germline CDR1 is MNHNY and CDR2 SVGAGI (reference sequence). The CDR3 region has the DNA TGTGCCAGCAGTTACTCGACAGGGGACGAGCAGTTCTTC. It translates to CASSYSTGDEQFF.

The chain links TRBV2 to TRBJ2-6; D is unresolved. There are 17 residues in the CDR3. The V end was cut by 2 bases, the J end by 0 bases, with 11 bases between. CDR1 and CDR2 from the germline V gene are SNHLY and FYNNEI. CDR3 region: CASSEWAQLSGANVLTF. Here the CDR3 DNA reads TGTGCCAGCAGTGAATGGGCACAGCTCTCTGGGGCCAACGTCCTGACTTTC.

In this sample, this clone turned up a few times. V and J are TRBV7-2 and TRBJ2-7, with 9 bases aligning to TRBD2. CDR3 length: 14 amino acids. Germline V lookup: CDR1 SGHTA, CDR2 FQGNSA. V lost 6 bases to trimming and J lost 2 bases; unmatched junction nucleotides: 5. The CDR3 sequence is CASRIAGETYEQYF. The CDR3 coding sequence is TGTGCCAGCAGAATAGCGGGAGAGACCTACGAGCAGTACTTC. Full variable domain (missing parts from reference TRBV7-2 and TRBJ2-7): GAGVSQSPSNKVTEKGKDVELRCDPISGHTALYWYRQSLGQGLEFLIYFQGNSAPDKSGLPSDRFSAERTGGSVSTLTIQRTQQEDSAVYLCASRIAGETYEQYFGPGTRLTVT.